This record concerns one T cell receptor (beta chain) sequence. TCRdb's copy holds only in-frame clones and misses some; the assay was immunoSEQ multiplex PCR. The sample has hundreds of thousands of clones, roughly 86% seen once; the top ten hold just over 2.5%. The germline V gene has CDR1 SGHTA and CDR2 FQGNSA. The V and J ends lost 1 base and 5 bases respectively, with 8 bases between them. The CDR3 loop spans 13 amino acids. The data stem from a study of blood T cell repertoires in COVID-19. The source is a woman in her 30s with acute COVID-19. Sample: PBMCs or T cells enriched from blood (not recorded which). J is TRBJ2-5 and V is TRBV7-2, with D uncertain. CDR3 DNA: TGTGCCAGCAGCTTAGGGCCCCCCGAGACCCAGTACTTC. Its protein product is CASSLGPPETQYF.